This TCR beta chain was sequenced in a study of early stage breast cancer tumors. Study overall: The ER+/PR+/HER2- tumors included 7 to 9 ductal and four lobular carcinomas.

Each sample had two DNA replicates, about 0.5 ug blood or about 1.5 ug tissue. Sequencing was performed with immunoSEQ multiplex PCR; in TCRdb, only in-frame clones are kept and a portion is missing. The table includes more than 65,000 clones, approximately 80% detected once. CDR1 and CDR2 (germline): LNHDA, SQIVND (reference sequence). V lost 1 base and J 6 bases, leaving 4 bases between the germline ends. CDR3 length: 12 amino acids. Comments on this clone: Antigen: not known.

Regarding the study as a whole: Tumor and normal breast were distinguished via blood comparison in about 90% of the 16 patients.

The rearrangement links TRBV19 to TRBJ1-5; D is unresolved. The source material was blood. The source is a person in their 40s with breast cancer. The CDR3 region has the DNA TGTGCCAGTAGTATAGGCCGTCAGCCCCAGCATTTT. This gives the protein CASSIGRQPQHF.